The sequence of this TCR beta chain was determined in a study of cytomegalovirus exposure and HLA in healthy donors (dated by TCRdb to the late 2010s). At the level of the whole study: An earlier analysis of 587 of the donors reported 250 to 300 Gb of sequence data and 117 million unique TCR beta sequences obtained from some 200 million T cells. The study was designed to test whether signatures of past pathogen exposure could be identified by cataloging public T cell receptors. An early release that covered more than 550 HLA-typed donors contained approximately 300 gigabases of sequencing data and roughly 84 million unique TCR sequences. Rather than drawing on any new phenotypic data, the later analysis identified candidate immune exposures from TCR beta sequences and the way those sequences occurred across donors. Among some 400 genotyped donors of the cohort, an average of roughly 230,000 unique TCR beta nucleotide sequences was sequenced per donor, of which 15% to 20% were non-productive. A later genetic analysis took genome-wide SNP genotypes for 398 of the 666 donors and used that subset as a discovery cohort. Along with the approximately 700-subject first cohort, a separate validation cohort of more than 90 different subjects was used. To decide whether each TCR beta V gene segment behaved as functional or pseudogenic, an earlier analysis of 587 of the donors relied on high-throughput TCR beta sequencing. The study profiled the T cell repertoires of some 610 subjects by immunosequencing and related them to cytomegalovirus serostatus. All discovery cohort repertoires had been generated using a single sequencing platform. To predict cytomegalovirus infection status, the study brought together high-throughput TCR immunosequencing, statistical association of individual TCRs with disease status, and machine learning. Donor age, sex, ethnicity and CMV serostatus were compiled alongside the repertoire data. A later analysis re-analyzed previously published TCR beta repertoires from roughly 690 donors and added high-resolution HLA genotyping to study TCR occurrence patterns. Among the approximately 400 genotyped donors, under 90% belonged to the genetic ancestry cluster associated with self-reported Caucasian donors. Four or five DR-DQ haplotypes were handled as single units for association and clustering because linkage in the cohort was strong. Class I and class II HLA loci were covered by the typing at four-digit resolution. The number of donors typed differed by locus, with 629-630 for A, B, C, DRB1 and DQB1, approximately 500 for DQA1, some 570 for DPA1, and roughly 450 for DPB1.

With respect to this clone: This clone's antigen is unknown. Per-base qualities were not stored, and no clone one base away is much larger.

Broader findings and caveats from the paper: The only immune exposure information available for the cohort was CMV serostatus. Across donors, most TCR sequences were observed very rarely, whereas some public TCRs were present in many individuals. Broadly in line with IMGT annotations, most TCR beta V segments showed up in productive rearrangements about 87% or about 30% of the time in an earlier analysis of 587 of the donors. HLA typing was unavailable for some donors at each locus, so association tests used only the typed subset. In the study, 150 to 200 TCR beta chains were listed as associated with cytomegalovirus. In vitro tests confirmed that a few of the cytomegalovirus-associated TCR beta chains recognize cytomegalovirus antigens. In a later analysis, about 16,000 TCR beta sequences were associated with specific HLA alleles at a false discovery rate of 0.05. Because counts were too low, approximately 15 rarely observed V segments, including chromosome 9 orphons, were excluded from the earlier analysis of 500 to 700 of the donors. The classifier was reported to diagnose cytomegalovirus status with high specificity and sensitivity in both the original and validation cohorts. Assigning TCR associations to individual alleles was difficult when HLA alleles, especially DR and DQ, strongly co-occurred. A cluster of highly shared sequence variants was judged likely to be a technical artifact of the sequencing pipeline. A later analysis found that HLA-associated TCR beta chains were more clonally expanded and had lower generation probabilities than equally common non-associated chains. A further reported finding was that TCR beta sequences accurately predicted the HLA-A and HLA-B alleles for most subjects in the first cohort. Several of the top co-occurrence clusters appeared to be linked to parvovirus B19, influenza, CMV and Epstein-Barr virus, according to a later analysis. V-gene and J-gene trimming of TCR beta chains was associated with a missense DCLRE1C variant in a later genetic analysis, and the association was replicated in an independent cohort. According to a later analysis, most CMV-associated TCR beta chains appeared to be HLA-restricted, and the HLA associations seemed to be driven largely by CMV exposure. In this cohort, only TCR beta chains were sequenced, and detectable features were limited by the absence of alpha or paired-chain data. Some IMGT-functional V segments, including TRBV6-2 and TRBV6-3, could not be distinguished by the 87-base-pair reads and were therefore excluded. Correlated functional status among segregating V segments might reflect linkage disequilibrium, but an unknown experimental factor could not be ruled out. The authors suggested that the approach could potentially be generalized to other disease states and immunological phenotypes. According to a later genetic analysis, donors in an Asian-associated ancestry cluster had fewer N-insertions in productive TCRs than the approximately 690-donor mean. According to a later analysis, TCR association rates differed among HLA loci, with DRB1 alleles showing the most associated TCRs and HLA-C alleles showing the fewest. Presence/absence analyses assumed roughly uniform sequencing depth across donors, an assumption that may not hold.

The cohort consisted of 666 healthy bone marrow donors. All cohort members were sampled while nominally healthy, although unrecorded immune exposures were likely present. The donor tested CMV seronegative, placing the donor among the roughly 340 seronegative members of the cohort. A peripheral blood sample was collected from each donor, and TCR beta sequencing was performed on peripheral blood mononuclear cells. Genomic DNA extraction from the blood cell samples was performed with the Qiagen DNeasy Blood Extraction Kit. Libraries were prepared through the immunoSEQ multiplex PCR assay. For the multiplex PCR, a mixture combining 60 forward primers for TCR Vbeta segments and 13 reverse primers for TCR Jbeta segments was used. The CDR3 region of rearranged TCR beta genes was amplified from genomic DNA with a multiplex PCR assay. The Illumina HiSeq System was used to sequence the amplified TCR beta libraries as 87-base-pair reads. Per the authors' processing: In a later analysis, some 80 million unique TCR beta chains were counted across the 690 or so repertoires, and around 11 million of these chains were shared by at least two donors. A nearest-neighbor algorithm error-corrected the raw reads and collapsed the reads into unique sequences, merging closely related sequences to remove PCR and sequencing errors. Alignment of CDR3 sequences to IMGT reference sequences was used to assign V, D and J gene segments. Each retained sequence needed at least a six-nucleotide match to both a V gene segment and a J gene segment. Rearrangements were classified as productive when the CDR3 lacked stop codons and remained in frame with V and J, and all other rearrangements were classified as non-productive. CDR3 was defined according to IMGT convention as the region running from the second conserved V-encoded cysteine to the conserved J-encoded phenylalanine. The earlier analysis of roughly 590 of the donors excluded sequences that lacked an unambiguous match to a single V gene segment. An earlier analysis of a few hundred of the donors called V segments functional above 56.7% productive rearrangements and segregating when the between-donor standard deviation exceeded 5%. A statistical classification framework was built to diagnose cytomegalovirus status from the catalog of TCR beta chain sequences. In a later analysis, V and J genes were assigned by comparing TCR nucleotide sequences against IMGT/GENE-DB human TR gene sequences. In a later analysis, CDR3 sequences and most-parsimonious VDJ recombination scenarios were assigned using the TCRdist pipeline. In a later analysis, each TCR beta chain was defined by its CDR3 amino acid sequence together with its V-gene family, and reads lacking a unique V-gene family were excluded. In a later analysis, approximately 590 highly shared, low-generation-probability nucleotide sequences were removed to address suspected cross-contamination and a sequencing artifact. In a later analysis, a clonal expansion index was calculated for each public chain from normalized within-repertoire ranks of inferred template counts. A later analysis computed generation probabilities with a VDJ recombination model fitted to out-of-frame rearrangements, and checked the results against IGoR. Hypergeometric tests were used in a later analysis to score TCR-TCR, TCR-HLA and TCR-CMV co-occurrence, with a repertoire-size bias correction applied to the TCR pairs. To estimate false discovery rates, a later analysis permuted the HLA or CMV assignments 20 times. In a later analysis, co-occurring TCRs were grouped with DBSCAN, and TCRdist sequence similarity was added when clustering was performed within HLA-allele-positive subsets. For co-occurrence clustering, repertoires with fewer than 30,000 or more than 120,000 public chains were excluded, along with five or six repertoires with anomalous nucleotide sharing. TCRdb retrieved this table from immuneACCESS and kept in-frame rearrangements only. Not all clones are present; in checked studies, unresolved V genes account for under half, and no reason is known for the remainder. V, J and clone size were drawn from that table, and D and trimming were deduced from the DNA. Here the sample has about 140,000 clones; 76% occur a single time. About 1.7% of the sample comes from the top ten.

The CDR3, cysteine through phenylalanine, is 14 amino acids long. The DNA shown is the 42-base CDR3, in frame from base 1. At the junction V is shortened by 3 bases and J by 7 bases, with 10 bases in between. CDR1 and CDR2, looked up from the germline V gene (reference sequence), are LNHDA and SQIVND. Sequenced: PBMCs. The rearrangement combines TRBV19 with TRBJ1-6; perhaps TRBD1 is the D gene, with 5 bases matching. The receptor's source is a man aged 40-49 years in good health and CMV-seronegative. CDR3 region: CASSMQEGNSPLHF. The DNA is TGTGCCAGTAGTATGCAGGAGGGGAATTCACCCCTCCACTTT. With all but the CDR3 taken from the reference TRBV19 and TRBJ1-6 genes, the full variable domain is: DGGITQSPKYLFRKEGQNVTLSCEQNLNHDAMYWYRQDPGQGLRLIYYSQIVNDFQKGDIAEGYSVSREKKESFPLTVTSAQKNPTAFYLCASSMQEGNSPLHFGNGTRLTVT.